What follows is one T cell receptor beta chain and its context. The CDR3 spans 14 residues. CDR1 is SQVTM, CDR2 ANQGSEA, per germline. The junction had 11 bases not matched to a gene; V was cut back by 2 bases and J by 12 bases. Per the original methods: Cell counts per sample came from amplifying reference gene primers. The protocol was immunoSEQ multiplex PCR, while the TCRdb copy is restricted to in-frame clones and leaves out a portion. Clonal size and the V and J genes are those of that table, whereas D and trimming came from the DNA. Seen here are roughly 250,000 clones, 88% observed once, and the top ten hold 2.5% to 3.5%. During the 2 weeks before they entered the study, exposed participants had met someone with a PCR-confirmed or clinician-diagnosed COVID-19 case. These data belong to a study of blood T cell repertoires in COVID-19. Study in general: T cells, B-cell-depleted T cells, or PBMCs supplied cDNA or gDNA.

The sample was PBMCs or T cells enriched from blood (not recorded which). The V call is TRBV29-1, the J call TRBJ2-7, with TRBD1 matching over 12 bases. The clonotype comes from a woman between 40 and 50 years old who had been exposed to COVID-19. The CDR3 loop is CSVERWDRGPRRYF. The CDR3 nucleotides read TGCAGCGTTGAAAGGTGGGACAGGGGGCCAAGGCGGTACTTC.